This is a list of T cell receptor beta chains from one sample in a study of T cell responses to AZD1222 COVID-19 vaccine. Here immunoSEQ multiplex PCR was the method, and the copy in TCRdb shows in-frame clones only, minus some. The data contain roughly 98,000 clones, around 94% of them seen just once; the ten biggest clones take up over 9.5%. The specimen comprised peripheral blood, sampled on day 0 of AZD1222 vaccination. The receptors here all came from an adult in good health. The CDR3 runs from the conserved cysteine through the conserved F or W. The order of the fields is clone size, J gene, D gene, V gene, CDR3 protein, CDR3 DNA. A D gene is named only where the DNA matches it firmly. Only some rows state a clone size, as once, few, many or a class for expanded clones.

>.|TRBJ2-5|TRBD2|TRBV27
CASSVGLAGETQYF
TGTGCCAGCAGTGTGGGACTAGCGGGAGAGACCCAGTACTTC
>.|TRBJ1-2|.|TRBV29-1
CSVIEIRRDRVANYGYTF
TGCAGCGTCATCGAAATAAGGAGAGATAGGGTAGCTAACTATGGCTACACCTTC
>.|TRBJ2-5|.|TRBV7-9
CASTGGQETQYF
TGTGCCAGCACGGGCGGTCAAGAGACCCAGTACTTC
>.|TRBJ2-1|.|TRBV11-2
CASSFSSTPVPGVNNEQFF
TGTGCCAGCAGCTTTAGCTCAACCCCGGTGCCGGGAGTTAACAATGAGCAGTTCTTC
>.|TRBJ2-2|.|TRBV7-8
CASSLVEGGAAGELFF
TGTGCCAGCAGCTTAGTCGAGGGGGGCGCAGCCGGGGAGCTGTTTTTT
>once|TRBJ2-7|TRBD1|TRBV18
CASSPGTGVSYEQYF
TGTGCCAGCTCACCCGGGACAGGGGTCTCCTACGAGCAGTACTTC
>.|TRBJ2-7|.|TRBV11-2
CASTPGVGTVYEQYF
TGTGCCAGCACCCCTGGGGTGGGGACTGTCTACGAGCAGTACTTC
>.|TRBJ2-1|.|TRBV5-1
CASSLDYNEQFF
TGCGCCAGCAGCTTGGATTACAATGAGCAGTTCTTC
>.|TRBJ1-2|.|TRBV6-5
CASSSGLGVGYGYTF
TGTGCCAGCAGTTCCGGGCTGGGGGTCGGCTATGGCTACACCTTC
>.|TRBJ2-5|TRBD2|TRBV19
CASTTTGGSETQYF
TGTGCCAGTACCACTACCGGGGGGTCGGAGACCCAGTACTTC
>.|TRBJ2-1|TRBD2|TRBV7-9
CASSPRGGLSYNEQFF
TGTGCCAGCAGCCCCCGCGGGGGTCTCTCCTACAATGAGCAGTTCTTC
>.|TRBJ1-1|.|TRBV3-1/TRBV3-2
CASSPQVRKNTEAFF
TGTGCCAGCAGCCCTCAGGTTCGGAAAAACACTGAAGCTTTCTTT
>.|TRBJ2-7|TRBD2|TRBV7-8
CASSLGGGGIEGEQYF
TGTGCCAGCAGCTTAGGGGGGGGTGGTATAGAGGGCGAGCAGTACTTC
>.|TRBJ1-4|TRBD1|TRBV28
CASSDTGTVEKLFF
TGTGCCAGCAGTGATACCGGGACAGTTGAAAAACTGTTTTTT
>.|TRBJ1-2|.|TRBV28
CATRGNHYGYTF
TGTGCCACAAGAGGGAACCACTATGGCTACACCTTC
>once|TRBJ2-5|TRBD2|TRBV10-3
CAISASGGFQETQYF
TGTGCCATCAGTGCTAGCGGGGGGTTCCAAGAGACCCAGTACTTC
>.|TRBJ1-4|.|TRBV5-4
CASSLVGGDEKLFF
TGTGCCAGCAGCTTGGTCGGCGGCGATGAAAAACTGTTTTTT
>.|TRBJ1-1|.|TRBV6-5
CASLNLPGGNTEAFF
TGTGCCAGCCTAAACCTGCCCGGAGGGAACACTGAAGCTTTCTTT
>.|TRBJ1-2|.|TRBV25-1
CASSVGNGYTF
TGTGCCAGCAGTGTCGGGAATGGCTACACCTTC
>.|TRBJ2-1|.|TRBV5-4
CASSLGGVTTEQFF
TGTGCCAGCAGCTTGGGCGGGGTCACGACTGAGCAGTTCTTC
>.|TRBJ2-5|TRBD2|TRBV3-1/TRBV3-2
CASSQESSGGLPMQETQYF
TGTGCCAGCAGCCAAGAGTCTAGCGGGGGACTCCCGATGCAAGAGACCCAGTACTTC
>.|TRBJ1-4|TRBD1|TRBV5-5
CASSLNVGQGNEKLFF
TGTGCCAGCAGCTTGAATGTCGGACAGGGGAACGAAAAACTGTTTTTT
>.|TRBJ2-7|TRBD2|TRBV6-2/TRBV6-3
CASSSPWREGAYEQYF
TGTGCCAGCAGCTCCCCATGGCGGGAGGGTGCCTACGAGCAGTACTTC
>.|TRBJ2-1|TRBD1|TRBV7-3
CASSPRDRGKENEQFF
TGTGCCAGCAGCCCTCGGGACAGGGGAAAAGAGAATGAGCAGTTCTTC
>.|TRBJ1-5|.|TRBV27
CASSLMWGNQPQHF
TGTGCCAGCAGTTTGATGTGGGGCAATCAGCCCCAGCATTTT
>.|TRBJ1-5|.|TRBV27
CASSMRGVGNQPQHF
TGTGCCAGCAGTATGAGGGGTGTTGGCAATCAGCCCCAGCATTTT
>.|TRBJ1-5|.|TRBV28
CASSLQSDSGNQPQHF
TGTGCCAGCAGTTTACAAAGCGACTCTGGCAATCAGCCCCAGCATTTT
>.|TRBJ2-7|.|TRBV5-1
CASSLGTRGEQYF
TGCGCCAGCAGCTTGGGGACCCGCGGCGAGCAGTACTTC
>.|TRBJ1-6|TRBD1|TRBV4-2
CASSQVQGAGSPLHF
TGTGCCAGCAGCCAAGTCCAGGGGGCCGGTTCACCCCTCCACTTT
>once|TRBJ2-7|.|TRBV19
CASSIATGPHSYEQYF
TGTGCCAGTAGTATAGCAACGGGACCCCACTCCTACGAGCAGTACTTC
>.|TRBJ2-7|TRBD1|TRBV6-1
CASSETPPGTGAAYEQYF
TGTGCCAGCAGTGAGACACCCCCTGGGACAGGGGCGGCCTACGAGCAGTACTTC
>.|TRBJ2-7|.|TRBV28
CASSPGGLRHEQYF
TGTGCCAGCAGTCCAGGCGGGTTACGGCACGAGCAGTACTTC
>once|TRBJ2-1|TRBD1|TRBV7-3
CASSSDRDNEQFF
TGTGCCAGCAGCTCCGACAGGGACAATGAGCAGTTCTTC
>.|TRBJ2-1|.|TRBV5-1
CASSWTRGNEQFF
TGCGCCAGCAGCTGGACCCGAGGGAATGAGCAGTTCTTC
>.|TRBJ1-3|.|TRBV7-6
CASSSLGGAGNTIYF
TGTGCCAGCAGCTCATTGGGGGGGGCTGGAAACACCATATATTTT
>.|TRBJ1-1|TRBD1|TRBV19
CASVDRGIILTEAFF
TGTGCCAGTGTCGACAGGGGAATAATTCTAACTGAAGCTTTCTTT
>.|TRBJ1-1|.|TRBV7-3
CASSPNGSFF
TGTGCCAGCAGCCCGAACGGGTCTTTCTTT
>once|TRBJ2-2|.|TRBV11-2
CAIRTWVTGELFF
TGTGCCATCAGAACATGGGTCACCGGGGAGCTGTTTTTT
>.|TRBJ2-7|TRBD2|TRBV19
CASSVAGGPREQYF
TGTGCCAGTAGTGTCGCGGGAGGGCCTCGCGAGCAGTACTTC
>.|TRBJ2-1|.|TRBV5-1
CASSRGGSYNEQFF
TGCGCCAGCAGTCGAGGGGGCTCCTACAATGAGCAGTTCTTC
>few|TRBJ2-2|TRBD1|TRBV5-1
CASSLTGTGSHVAGELFF
TGCGCCAGCAGTCTGACCGGGACAGGGTCGCATGTGGCCGGGGAGCTGTTTTTT
>.|TRBJ2-1|.|TRBV20-1
CSANNYNEQFF
TGCAGTGCTAATAATTACAATGAGCAGTTCTTC
>.|TRBJ2-7|TRBD1|TRBV29-1
CSPAGGQGADEQYF
TGCAGCCCCGCAGGGGGGCAGGGGGCCGACGAGCAGTACTTC
>.|TRBJ2-5|.|TRBV3-1/TRBV3-2
CASSPIAQRVIQETQYF
TGTGCCAGCAGCCCTATAGCTCAGCGGGTGATACAAGAGACCCAGTACTTC
>.|TRBJ2-1|.|TRBV6-5
CAAQGRLYNEQFF
TGTGCCGCCCAAGGAAGACTTTACAATGAGCAGTTCTTC
>.|TRBJ1-1|.|TRBV18
CASSPQGTRNTEAFF
TGTGCCAGCTCACCACAGGGGACACGGAACACTGAAGCTTTCTTT
>.|TRBJ2-6|.|TRBV19
CASSGGTVSGANVLTF
TGTGCCAGTAGTGGAGGGACAGTCTCTGGGGCCAACGTCCTGACTTTC
>.|TRBJ2-1|.|TRBV19
CASSIAGRVANEQFF
TGTGCCAGTAGTATAGCTGGCAGGGTGGCCAATGAGCAGTTCTTC
>.|TRBJ1-1|TRBD1|TRBV7-9
CASSPHRGTNTEAFF
TGTGCCAGCAGCCCTCACAGGGGAACAAACACTGAAGCTTTCTTT
>.|TRBJ2-7|.|TRBV24-1
CATSRTGSDEQYF
TGTGCCACCAGCAGAACAGGGTCCGACGAGCAGTACTTC